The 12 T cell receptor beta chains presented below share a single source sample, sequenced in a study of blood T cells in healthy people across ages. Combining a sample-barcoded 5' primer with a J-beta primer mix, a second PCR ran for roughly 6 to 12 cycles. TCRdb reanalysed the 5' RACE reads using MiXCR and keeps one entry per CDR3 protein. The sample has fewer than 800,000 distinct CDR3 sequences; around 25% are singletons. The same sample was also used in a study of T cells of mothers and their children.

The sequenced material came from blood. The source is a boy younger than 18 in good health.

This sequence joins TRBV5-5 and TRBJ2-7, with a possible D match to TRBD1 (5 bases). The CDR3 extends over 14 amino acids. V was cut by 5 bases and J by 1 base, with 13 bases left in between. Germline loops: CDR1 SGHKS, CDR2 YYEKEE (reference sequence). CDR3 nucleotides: TGTGCCAGCAGATCTGGGGCAGATTCCTACGAGCAGTACTTC. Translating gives CASRSGADSYEQYF.

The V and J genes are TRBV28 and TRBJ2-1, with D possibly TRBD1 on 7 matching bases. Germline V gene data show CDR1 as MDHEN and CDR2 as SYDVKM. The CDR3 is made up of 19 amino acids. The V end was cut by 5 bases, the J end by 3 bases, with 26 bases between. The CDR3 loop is CASSTFDMEGAGYYNEQFF. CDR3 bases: TGTGCCAGCAGTACTTTCGACATGGAGGGGGCGGGGTACTACAATGAGCAGTTCTTC.

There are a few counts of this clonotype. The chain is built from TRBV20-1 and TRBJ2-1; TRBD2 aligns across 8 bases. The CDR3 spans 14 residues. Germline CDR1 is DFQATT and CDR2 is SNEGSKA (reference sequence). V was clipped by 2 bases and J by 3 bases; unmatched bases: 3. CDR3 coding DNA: TGCAGTGCTAGATCTCGGGAGGGCTACAATGAGCAGTTCTTC. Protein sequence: CSARSREGYNEQFF.

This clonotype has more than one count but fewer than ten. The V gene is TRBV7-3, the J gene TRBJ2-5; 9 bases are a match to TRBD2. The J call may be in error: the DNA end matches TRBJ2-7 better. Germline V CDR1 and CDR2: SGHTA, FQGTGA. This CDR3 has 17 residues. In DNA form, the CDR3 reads TGTGCCAGCAGCCTCAAAGTTACTAGCGGGTGTTCCTACGAGCAGTACTTC. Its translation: CASSLKVTSGCSYEQYF.

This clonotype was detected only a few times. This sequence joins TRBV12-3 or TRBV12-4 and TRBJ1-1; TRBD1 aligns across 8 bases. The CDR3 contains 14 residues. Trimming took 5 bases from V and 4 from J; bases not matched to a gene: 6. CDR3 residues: CASSRSDRGTEAFF. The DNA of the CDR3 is TGTGCCAGCAGTCGATCTGACAGGGGCACTGAAGCTTTCTTT.

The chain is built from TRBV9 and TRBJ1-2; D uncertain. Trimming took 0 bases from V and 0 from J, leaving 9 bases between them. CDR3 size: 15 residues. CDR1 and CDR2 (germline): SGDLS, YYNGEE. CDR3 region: CASSVEGTTNYGYTF. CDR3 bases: TGTGCCAGCAGCGTAGAGGGCACTACTAACTATGGCTACACCTTC.

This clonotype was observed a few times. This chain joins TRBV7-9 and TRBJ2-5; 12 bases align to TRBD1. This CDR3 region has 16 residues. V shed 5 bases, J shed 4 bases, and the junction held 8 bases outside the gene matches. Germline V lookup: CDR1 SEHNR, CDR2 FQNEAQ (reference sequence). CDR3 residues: CASSTWDRGHRETQYF. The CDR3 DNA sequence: TGTGCCAGCAGCACCTGGGACAGGGGGCATCGAGAGACCCAGTACTTC.

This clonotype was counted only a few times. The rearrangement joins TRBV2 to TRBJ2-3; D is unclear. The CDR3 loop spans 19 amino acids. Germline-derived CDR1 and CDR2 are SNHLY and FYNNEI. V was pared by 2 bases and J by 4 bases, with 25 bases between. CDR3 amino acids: CASSERASVRTKPPDTQYF. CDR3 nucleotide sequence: TGTGCCAGCAGTGAAAGGGCATCCGTACGGACCAAACCTCCAGATACGCAGTATTTT.

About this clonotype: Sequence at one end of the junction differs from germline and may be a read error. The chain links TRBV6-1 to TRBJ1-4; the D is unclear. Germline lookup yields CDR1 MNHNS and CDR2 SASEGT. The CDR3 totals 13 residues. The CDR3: CTSSEYVDEKLFF. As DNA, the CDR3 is TGTACCAGCAGTGAATATGTGGATGAAAAACTGTTTTTT.

CDR3 in amino acids: CASSLTGPDTEAFF. CDR3 nucleotide sequence: TGTGCCAGCAGCTTAACAGGTCCGGACACTGAAGCTTTCTTT. The V and J genes are TRBV7-3 and TRBJ1-1; D gene uncertain. Trimming removed 0 bases from V and 3 bases from J, with 8 bases in between. There are 14 residues in the CDR3. Germline V gene data show CDR1 as SGHTA and CDR2 as FQGTGA.

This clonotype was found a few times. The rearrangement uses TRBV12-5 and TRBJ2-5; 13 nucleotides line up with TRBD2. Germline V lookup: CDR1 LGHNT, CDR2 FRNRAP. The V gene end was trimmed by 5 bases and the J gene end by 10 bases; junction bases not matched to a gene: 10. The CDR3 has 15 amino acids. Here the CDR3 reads CASGTAGTSGESQYF. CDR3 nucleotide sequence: TGTGCTAGTGGTACGGCCGGGACTAGCGGGGAAAGCCAGTACTTC.

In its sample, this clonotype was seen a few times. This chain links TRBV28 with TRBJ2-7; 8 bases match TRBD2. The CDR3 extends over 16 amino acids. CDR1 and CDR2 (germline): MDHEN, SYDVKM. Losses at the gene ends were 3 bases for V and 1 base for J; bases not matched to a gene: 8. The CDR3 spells CASSFLLAEGSYEQYF. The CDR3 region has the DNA TGTGCCAGCAGTTTCCTACTAGCGGAGGGGTCCTACGAGCAGTACTTC.